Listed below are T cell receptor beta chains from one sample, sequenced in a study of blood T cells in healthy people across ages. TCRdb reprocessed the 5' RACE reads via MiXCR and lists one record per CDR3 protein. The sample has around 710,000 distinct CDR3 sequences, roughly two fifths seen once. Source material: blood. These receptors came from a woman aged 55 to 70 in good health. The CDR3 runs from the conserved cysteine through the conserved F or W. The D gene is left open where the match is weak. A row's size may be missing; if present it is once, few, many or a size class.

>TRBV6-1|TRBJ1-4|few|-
TGTGCCAGCAGTGAAGCAACAGGGTGGTCACTGTTTTTT
CASSEATGWSLFF
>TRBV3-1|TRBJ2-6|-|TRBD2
TGTGCCAGCAGCCAAGAAACTAGCGGGAGTAGTGGGGCCAACGTCCTGACTTTC
CASSQETSGSSGANVLTF
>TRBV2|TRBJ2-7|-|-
TGTGTCAGCCAGACGTCAGGGATGAAGTACGAGCAGTACTTC
CVSQTSGMKYEQYF
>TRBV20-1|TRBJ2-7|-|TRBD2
TGCAGTGCTACTAGCGGGAGGGCCTACGAGCAGTACTTC
CSATSGRAYEQYF
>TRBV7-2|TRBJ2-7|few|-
TGTGCCAGCAGCTTCTACGGACTGAAATACGAGCAGTACTTC
CASSFYGLKYEQYF
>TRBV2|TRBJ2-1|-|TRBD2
TGTGCCAGCAGTGAATTAGCGGGGTGCATCAATGAGCAGTTCTTC
CASSELAGCINEQFF
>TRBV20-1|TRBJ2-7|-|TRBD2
TGCAGTGCTCAGCGGGAGGTCAATGAGCAGTACTTC
CSAQREVNEQYF
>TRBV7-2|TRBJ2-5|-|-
TGTGCCAGCAAGGTCAGGGCTATGGAGACCCAGTACTTC
CASKVRAMETQYF
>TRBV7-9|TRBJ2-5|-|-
TGTGCCAGCAGCCCCCACGTAGCATACCAAGAGACCCAGTACTTC
CASSPHVAYQETQYF
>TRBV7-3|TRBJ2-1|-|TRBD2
TGTGCCAGCAGCCCCCCAGCGGGGGGCGGCAATGAGCAGTTCTTC
CASSPPAGGGNEQFF
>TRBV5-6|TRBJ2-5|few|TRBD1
TGTGCCAGCAGCAGAAAGACAGGGTGGGTCACAGAGACCCAGTACTTC
CASSRKTGWVTETQYF
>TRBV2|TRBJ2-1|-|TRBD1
TGTGCCAGCCACCAGGGGGCCAACAATGAGCAGTTCTTC
CASHQGANNEQFF
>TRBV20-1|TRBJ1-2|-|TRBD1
TGCAGTGCTAGAGATGCTGGACAGGGGAACTATGGCTACACCTTC
CSARDAGQGNYGYTF
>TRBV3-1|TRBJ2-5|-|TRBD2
TGTGCCAGCAGGCTAGCGGAACAAGAGACCCAGTACTTC
CASRLAEQETQYF
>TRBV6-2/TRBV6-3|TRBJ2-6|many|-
TGTGCCAGCAGACGGGTATCTGGGGCCAACGTCCTGACTTTC
CASRRVSGANVLTF
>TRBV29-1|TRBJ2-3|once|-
TGCAGCGTTGAAGATGATACAGCAACAGATACGCAGTATTTT
CSVEDDTATDTQYF
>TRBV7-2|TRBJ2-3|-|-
TGTGCCAGCAGCTCCCCTCTACAGTATTTT
CASSSPLQYF
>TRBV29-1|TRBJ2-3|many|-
TGCAGCGGGAAAGGACAGAACACAGATACGCAGTATTTT
CSGKGQNTDTQYF
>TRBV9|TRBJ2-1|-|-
TGTGCCAGCAGCGCTCCCCCCTCGGGGAGCTCCTACAATGAGCAGTTCTTC
CASSAPPSGSSYNEQFF
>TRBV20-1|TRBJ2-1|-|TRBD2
TGCAGTGCTAGAAAATTTGGCGGGAGTTCCGATGAGCAGTTCTTC
CSARKFGGSSDEQFF
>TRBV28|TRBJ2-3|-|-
TGTGCCAGCAGTTCCAAACGTGGGTCGGATACGCAGTATTTT
CASSSKRGSDTQYF
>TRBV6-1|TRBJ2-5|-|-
TGTGCCAGCAGTGAAATCCGGGACTCCCAAGAGACCCAGTACTTC
CASSEIRDSQETQYF
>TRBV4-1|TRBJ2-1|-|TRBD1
TGCGCCAGCAGCCGCCAACAGGGGAACAATGAGCAGTTCTTC
CASSRQQGNNEQFF
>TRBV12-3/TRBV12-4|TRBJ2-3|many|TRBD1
TGTGCCAGCAAATGGACAGGGGGCATGTCAGATACGCAGTATTTT
CASKWTGGMSDTQYF
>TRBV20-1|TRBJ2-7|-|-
TGCAGTGCTAGATGGAGCGGAAACCCCTACGAGCAGTACTTC
CSARWSGNPYEQYF
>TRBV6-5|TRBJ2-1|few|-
TGTGCCAGCAGCTTCACTTACGCCAATGAGCAGTTCTTC
CASSFTYANEQFF
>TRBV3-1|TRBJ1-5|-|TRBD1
TGTGCCAGCAGCCAAGATCCGAAACAGGGGGCCTATCAGCCCCAGCATTTT
CASSQDPKQGAYQPQHF